Each of the 7 T cell receptor beta chains below was sequenced from the same sample in a study of CD8+CD57+ T cells in acquired aplastic anemia. TCR beta VDJ and CDR3 profiles were obtained from a genomic DNA template. TCRdb fed the reads into MiXCR, producing one record per CDR3 protein. The sample lists under 250,000 distinct CDR3 sequences; approximately 45% were seen once. An expansion of CD8+CD57+ cells by flow cytometry had been shown in patients chosen for sequencing. Sequences were obtained from sorted CD4+, CD8+, or CD8+CD57+ T cells (not recorded which) from PBMCs. The receptors here all came from a human donor with aplastic anemia.

In this sample, this clonotype turned up many times. The chain employs TRBV7-9 and TRBJ2-3; D gene ambiguous. CDR1 is SEHNR and CDR2 is FQNEAQ in the germline V gene (reference sequence). With 2 bases removed from V and 2 bases from J, the gap between germline ends came to 5 bases. This CDR3 region has 13 residues. The CDR3 sequence is CASSLSSTDTQYF. Here the CDR3 DNA reads TGTGCCAGCAGCTTAAGCTCCACAGATACGCAGTATTTT.

As for this clonotype: This clone may be a read error of a much larger clone one base away. V and J are TRBV5-1 and TRBJ2-3; 8 bases align to TRBD2. V shed 3 bases and J 4 bases; nucleotides not matched to a gene: 4. The CDR3 runs to 14 residues. The germline V gene has CDR1 SGHRS and CDR2 YFSETQ. The CDR3 DNA is TGCGCCAGCAGCTCGGGAGGGAGGGCAGATACGCAGTATTTT. It encodes CASSSGGRADTQYF.

With regard to this clonotype: This clone may be a read error of a much larger clone one base away. The chain joins TRBV5-4 to TRBJ2-1, with D possibly being TRBD1 (6 bases). CDR1 is SGHNT and CDR2 is YYREEE in the germline V gene (reference sequence). The CDR3 extends over 13 amino acids. The CDR3 bases are TGTGCCAGCAGCTTGGTAGGGGACAATGGGCAGTTCTTC. It yields the protein CASSLVGDNGQFF.

This clonotype was counted ten times or more. Written as DNA, the CDR3 is TGTGCCAGCAGCACCAATGACCGGGGAACCACTGAAGCTTTCTTT. This codes for CASSTNDRGTTEAFF. This chain connects TRBV7-9 to TRBJ1-1, with D hard to call. The length of the CDR3 is 15 residues. CDR1 and CDR2 from the germline V gene are SEHNR and FQNEAQ (reference sequence). V was pared by 5 bases and J by 4 bases, with 17 bases between.

In its sample, this clonotype was seen many times. The rearrangement links TRBV24-1 to TRBJ2-3; no clear D. With 12 bases removed from V and 1 base from J, the gap between germline ends came to 10 bases. The CDR3 contains 12 residues. Germline V CDR1 and CDR2: KGHDR, SFDVKD. The CDR3 coding sequence is TGTGCCTCCCAGGCCGGCACAGATACGCAGTATTTT. It specifies CASQAGTDTQYF.

This clonotype appeared a few times. The chain links TRBV6-2 or TRBV6-3 to TRBJ1-3; D remains ambiguous. Germline CDR1 MNHEY, CDR2 SVGEGT. The V end was cut by 2 bases, the J end by 2 bases, with 7 bases between. The length of the CDR3 is 14 residues. The CDR3 is CASSYVAAGNTIYF. CDR3 in DNA: TGTGCCAGCAGTTACGTGGCAGCTGGAAACACCATATATTTT.

This clonotype was seen repeatedly, ten times or more. This chain connects TRBV10-3 to TRBJ1-1; D possibly corresponds to TRBD1 (5 bases). V was shortened by 11 bases and J by 3 bases, with 22 bases between the two germline ends. Per germline, CDR1 ENHRY and CDR2 SYGVKD. The CDR3 loop spans 15 amino acids. CDR3 sequence reads: CAVKGHLDSYTEAFF. The CDR3 DNA follows: TGTGCCGTAAAGGGGCATTTAGACAGTTACACTGAAGCTTTCTTT.